This T cell receptor (beta chain) originates from a study of blood T cell repertoires in COVID-19. The ends were cut back, 6 bases at V and 4 bases at J, with 11 bases in the middle. Germline V gives CDR1 MNHEY, CDR2 SMNVEV (reference sequence). This CDR3 contains 13 residues. Measured with immunoSEQ multiplex PCR; TCRdb has only the in-frame clones, and not every one. The sample includes about 140,000 clones, more than 60% of them seen just once. This clonotype was obtained from a woman in her fifties or sixties with acute or convalescent COVID-19. This chain connects TRBV27 to TRBJ2-3; tentatively, D is TRBD2 (5 bases). Sequenced input: peripheral blood. CDR3 residues: CASSVAGADTQYF. The CDR3, as DNA: TGTGCCAGCAGCGTTGCGGGTGCAGATACGCAGTATTTT.